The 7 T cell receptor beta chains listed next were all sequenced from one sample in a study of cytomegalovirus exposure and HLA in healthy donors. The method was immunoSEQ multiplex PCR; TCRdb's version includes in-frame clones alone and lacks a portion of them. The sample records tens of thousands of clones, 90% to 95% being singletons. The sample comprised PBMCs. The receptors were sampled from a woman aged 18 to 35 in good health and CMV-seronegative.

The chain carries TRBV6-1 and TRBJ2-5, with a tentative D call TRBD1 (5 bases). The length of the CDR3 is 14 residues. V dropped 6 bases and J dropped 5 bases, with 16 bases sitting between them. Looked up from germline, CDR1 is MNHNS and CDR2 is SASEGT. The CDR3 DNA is TGTGCCAGCAGGCGAAGCCAGGGTTGGGAGACCCAGTACTTC. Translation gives CASRRSQGWETQYF.

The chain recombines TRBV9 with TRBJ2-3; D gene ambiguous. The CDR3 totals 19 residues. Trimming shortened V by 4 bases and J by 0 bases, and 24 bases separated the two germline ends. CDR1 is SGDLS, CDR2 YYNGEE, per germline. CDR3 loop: CASSRYPTVTDSSTDTQYF. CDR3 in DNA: TGTGCCAGCAGCCGCTACCCGACCGTGACCGACTCGAGCACAGATACGCAGTATTTT.

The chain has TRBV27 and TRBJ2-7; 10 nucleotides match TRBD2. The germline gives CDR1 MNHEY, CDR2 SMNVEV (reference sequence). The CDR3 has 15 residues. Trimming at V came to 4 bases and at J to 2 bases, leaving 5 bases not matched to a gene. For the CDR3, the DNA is TGTGCCAGCAGTTACGGGCTAGCGGGGGCCTACGAGCAGTACTTC. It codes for CASSYGLAGAYEQYF.

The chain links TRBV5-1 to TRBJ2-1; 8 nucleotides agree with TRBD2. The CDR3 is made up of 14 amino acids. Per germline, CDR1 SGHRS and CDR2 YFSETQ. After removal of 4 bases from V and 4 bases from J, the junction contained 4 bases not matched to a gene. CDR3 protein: CASSAGTSYNEQFF. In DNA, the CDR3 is TGCGCCAGCAGCGCCGGGACTAGTTACAATGAGCAGTTCTTC.

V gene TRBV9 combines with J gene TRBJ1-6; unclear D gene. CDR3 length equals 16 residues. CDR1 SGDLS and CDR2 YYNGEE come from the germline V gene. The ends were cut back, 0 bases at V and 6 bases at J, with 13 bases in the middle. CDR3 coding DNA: TGTGCCAGCAGCGTAGGAGGGAAGTACTCTAATTCACCCCTCCACTTT. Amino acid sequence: CASSVGGKYSNSPLHF.

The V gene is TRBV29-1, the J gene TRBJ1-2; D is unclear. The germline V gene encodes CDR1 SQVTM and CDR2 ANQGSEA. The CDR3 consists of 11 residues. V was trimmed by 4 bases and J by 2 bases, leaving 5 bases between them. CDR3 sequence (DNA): TGCAGCGTTGCCGGGAACTATGGCTACACCTTC. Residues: CSVAGNYGYTF.

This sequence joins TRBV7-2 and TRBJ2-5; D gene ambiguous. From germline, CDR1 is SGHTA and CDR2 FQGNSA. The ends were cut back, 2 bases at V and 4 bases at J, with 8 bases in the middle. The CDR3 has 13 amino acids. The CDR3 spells CASSLRRGETQYF. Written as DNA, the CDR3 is TGTGCCAGCAGCTTAAGGCGAGGAGAGACCCAGTACTTC. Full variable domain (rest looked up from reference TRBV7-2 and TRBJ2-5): GAGVSQSPSNKVTEKGKDVELRCDPISGHTALYWYRQSLGQGLEFLIYFQGNSAPDKSGLPSDRFSAERTGGSVSTLTIQRTQQEDSAVYLCASSLRRGETQYFGPGTRLLVL.